The rows below give T cell receptor beta chains drawn from one sample of a study of T cells in Graves' hyperthyroidism and ophthalmopathy. From the multiplex PCR reads, TCRdb called clonotypes with MiXCR, one entry per CDR3 protein. In the table there are approximately 690,000 distinct CDR3 sequences, less than 25% of which are singletons. The specimen sequenced was blood. The origin of the receptors is a young man with Graves' ophthalmopathy. The conserved cysteine and the conserved F or W are not part of the CDR3 here. Fields, in order: D gene, V gene, J gene, clone size, CDR3 protein. A D gene is named only where the DNA matches it firmly. Size tells how often a clone was seen (once, few, many) or the class of an expanded clone, and some rows leave it out.

TRBD2	TRBV20-1	TRBJ2-7	many	SAAGLADYEQY
-	TRBV5-5	TRBJ2-7	many	AGSPEGSYEQY
TRBD2	TRBV20-1	TRBJ2-3	-	STWTSGRQSTQY
-	TRBV12-3/TRBV12-4	TRBJ1-4	once	ASSPPFNEKLF
-	TRBV6-1	TRBJ1-5	many	ASSESRGINQPQH
-	TRBV6-1	TRBJ1-3	-	ASRPTGTGNTIC
-	TRBV7-2	TRBJ1-3	few	ASSLVERVGNTIY
-	TRBV10-2	TRBJ2-1	few	ASSAGPHEQF
-	TRBV27	TRBJ2-7	few	ASSSSFGTLLYEQY
TRBD1	TRBV20-1	TRBJ1-1	-	SASGGDRAVAGRRVTEAF
TRBD2	TRBV7-2	TRBJ2-3	many	ASSPLAGGTDTQY
TRBD2	TRBV3-1	TRBJ2-1	-	ASSRALAGGNEQF
TRBD2	TRBV28	TRBJ2-1	-	ASSAQLAGGPHNEQF
-	TRBV30	TRBJ1-6	few	AWSVQGDAPLH
TRBD1	TRBV30	TRBJ1-5	few	AWSLQGAQPQH
-	TRBV3-1	TRBJ2-1	-	ASSQPSGTYNEQF
-	TRBV6-1	TRBJ2-1	-	ASLINRDPYNEQF
TRBD2	TRBV2	TRBJ2-3	few	ASTNLAGVADTQY
-	TRBV6-1	TRBJ1-2	-	ASSYSGTAIGDGYT
TRBD2	TRBV20-1	TRBJ2-7	few	SASGLANSYEQY
-	TRBV6-1	TRBJ2-2	many	ASSEPGYTNTGELF
-	TRBV9	TRBJ2-1	-	ASSVAMGAATYNEQF
-	TRBV9	TRBJ2-3	-	ASSPTRTVGGTDTQY
-	TRBV29-1	TRBJ2-2	few	SVVVPPGELF
TRBD1	TRBV18	TRBJ1-4	few	ASSPDRVFEKLF
-	TRBV11-2	TRBJ1-5	many	ASSLGLGGQPQH
TRBD2	TRBV20-1	TRBJ2-3	-	SASRREGTDTQY
-	TRBV7-6	TRBJ2-2	-	ASSSHPTVPNTGELF
TRBD2	TRBV5-1	TRBJ2-1	few	ASSSRAGGPNEQF
TRBD1	TRBV20-1	TRBJ1-2	-	SASATGGIGYT
TRBD2	TRBV28	TRBJ2-7	many	ASGRGEWSYEQY
-	TRBV30	TRBJ1-2	-	AWMGQENYGYT
TRBD2	TRBV11-2	TRBJ2-5	many	ASNPSIAGVGETQY
-	TRBV11-2	TRBJ2-5	many	ASSLRGPEETQY
TRBD1	TRBV11-2	TRBJ1-1	many	ASSWDRGDTEAF
-	TRBV10-3	TRBJ1-1	few	ATSGTAMDTEAF
-	TRBV5-1	TRBJ2-1	-	ASRVFWEDVNEQF
-	TRBV3-1	TRBJ2-1	many	ASSRNSYNEQF
TRBD1	TRBV28	TRBJ1-2	many	ASSPSLGTAYGYT
-	TRBV27	TRBJ1-2	many	ASSFWGGAGYT
TRBD2	TRBV27	TRBJ2-2	-	ASSLSETSGRRGELF
-	TRBV6-5	TRBJ2-6	few	ASSYPGPHSGANVLT
-	TRBV28	TRBJ1-3	few	ASSLASGTGNTIY
TRBD1	TRBV27	TRBJ2-7	-	ASSTSGQPYEQY
-	TRBV28	TRBJ2-5	many	ASSFPSLQETQY
-	TRBV29-1	TRBJ2-1	few	SVGRGGHNNEQF